This TCR beta chain stems from a study of blood T cell repertoires in COVID-19. Study-wide context: The United States, Italy and Spain were the sources of the acute and convalescent COVID-19 samples.

The CDR3 is 14 amino acids. V lost 8 bases and J lost 3; bases outside the gene matches: 5. The germline V gene encodes CDR1 MNHEY and CDR2 SMNVEV (reference sequence). As processed by the authors: Amplifying reference gene primers gave estimates of nucleated cell counts. Only in-frame clones appear in the TCRdb table, and some are missing; sequencing was by immunoSEQ multiplex PCR. V and J calls and clone size are as listed in that table; D and trimming were resolved from the DNA. The table records 250,000 to 300,000 clones, 75% to 90% of them present only once. The V gene is TRBV27, the J gene TRBJ1-5; 9 positions agree with TRBD1. This receptor was obtained from a woman between 70 and 85 years old with acute or convalescent COVID-19. The sequenced sample was peripheral blood. CDR3 sequence: CASQDRGFNQPQHF. The CDR3 DNA reads TGTGCCAGCCAGGACAGGGGATTCAATCAGCCCCAGCATTTT.